The clone carrying this T cell receptor beta chain was seen a handful of times. Its cognate antigen is unknown. The V gene's germline CDR1 is SNHLY and CDR2 FYNNEI. The CDR3 has 19 amino acids. V lost 1 base, J lost 0 bases, and 16 bases lay in between. TCRB transcripts that were expressed got sequenced, as all of the isolated RNA had been reverse transcribed. Each sample of naive, central memory or regulatory T cells had, on average, about 3.57 million reads. The table came from immunoSEQ multiplex PCR; TCRdb's copy has only in-frame clones and leaves some out. The sample includes 300,000 to 400,000 clones, roughly 11% of them seen just once. The data derive from a study of beta chain features in type 1 diabetes. General study points: Shorter TCRB CDR3s, moderately but significantly so, marked every one of the four CD4+ subsets in Type 1 diabetes patients. Possibly, sequencing cDNA over-represented cells that had high TCR expression levels. For patients, the naive, central memory and Treg TCRB repertoires appeared more alike than for healthy donors.

This sequence was found in a woman aged 25 to 39 in good health. The sample consisted of naive CD4+ T cells from blood. The gene calls are TRBV2 and TRBJ2-6; no firm D call. CDR3 amino acids: CASSEEQVIGPSGANVLTF. The CDR3 bases are TGTGCCAGCAGTGAAGAGCAGGTAATCGGTCCCTCTGGGGCCAACGTCCTGACTTTC.